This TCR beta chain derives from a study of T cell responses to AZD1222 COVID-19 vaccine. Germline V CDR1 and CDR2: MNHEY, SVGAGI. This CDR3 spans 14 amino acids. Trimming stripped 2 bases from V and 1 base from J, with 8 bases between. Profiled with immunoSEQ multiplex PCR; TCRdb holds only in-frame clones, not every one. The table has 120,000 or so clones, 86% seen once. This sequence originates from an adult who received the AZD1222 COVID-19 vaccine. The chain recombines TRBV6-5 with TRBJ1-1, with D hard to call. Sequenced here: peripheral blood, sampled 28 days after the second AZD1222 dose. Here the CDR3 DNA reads TGTGCCAGCAGTTACGACGGATCGAACACTGAAGCTTTCTTT. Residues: CASSYDGSNTEAFF.